The rows below give T cell receptor beta chains drawn from one sample of a study of spatial heterogeneity in lung cancer. From the 5' RACE reads, TCRdb called clonotypes with MiXCR, one entry per CDR3 protein. The data contain 7,500 to 10,000 distinct CDR3 sequences, about 23% of them seen just once; the ten biggest clones take up 3.5% to 5%. This specimen was PBMCs, taken at follow-up. The receptors stem from a female donor with early-stage non-small cell lung cancer. The CDR3 runs from the conserved cysteine through the conserved F or W. D genes are given only for firm matches. Only some rows state a clone size, as once, few, many or a class for expanded clones.

cdr3_length d_call clone_size j_call v_call cdr3_aa cdr3_nt
11 - few TRBJ2-4 TRBV29-1 CSVDSLNIQYF TGCAGCGTTGACAGCCTAAACATTCAGTACTTC
12 TRBD1 few TRBJ1-2 TRBV29-1 CSVSDRDYGYTF TGCAGCGTCTCTGACAGGGACTATGGCTACACCTTC
13 - few TRBJ1-1 TRBV3-1 CASSQGTGLEAFF TGTGCCAGCAGCCAAGGGACGGGGCTGGAAGCTTTCTTT
11 - medium-sized TRBJ2-7 TRBV7-9 CASARGDEQYF TGTGCCAGCGCACGGGGAGACGAGCAGTACTTC
14 - medium-sized TRBJ2-3 TRBV19 CASTEYQGTDTQYF TGTGCCAGTACCGAATACCAGGGAACAGATACGCAGTATTTT
15 - - TRBJ1-2 TRBV5-5 CASSLGPDKDYGYTF TGTGCCAGCAGCTTGGGACCCGACAAGGACTATGGCTACACCTTC
14 TRBD2 few TRBJ2-1 TRBV5-1 CASSIPREGNEQFF TGCGCCAGCAGCATACCACGGGAGGGGAATGAGCAGTTCTTC
15 - - TRBJ2-3 TRBV4-3 CASSQDGSSTDTQYF TGCGCCAGCAGCCAAGATGGGTCCAGCACAGATACGCAGTATTTT
14 TRBD2 - TRBJ2-7 TRBV5-1 CASSLSGSLNEQYF TGCGCCAGCAGCTTGAGCGGGAGTTTGAACGAGCAGTACTTC
11 - - TRBJ2-2 TRBV29-1 CSVGMAGELFF TGCAGCGTCGGGATGGCCGGGGAGCTGTTTTTT
16 TRBD1 few TRBJ2-1 TRBV4-1 CASSQDRTGGSGEQFF TGCGCCAGCAGCCAAGATCGGACAGGGGGCTCAGGGGAGCAGTTCTTC
14 - medium-sized TRBJ1-6 TRBV12-3/TRBV12-4 CASSPQGPNSPLHF TGTGCCAGCAGTCCCCAGGGGCCTAATTCACCCCTCCACTTT